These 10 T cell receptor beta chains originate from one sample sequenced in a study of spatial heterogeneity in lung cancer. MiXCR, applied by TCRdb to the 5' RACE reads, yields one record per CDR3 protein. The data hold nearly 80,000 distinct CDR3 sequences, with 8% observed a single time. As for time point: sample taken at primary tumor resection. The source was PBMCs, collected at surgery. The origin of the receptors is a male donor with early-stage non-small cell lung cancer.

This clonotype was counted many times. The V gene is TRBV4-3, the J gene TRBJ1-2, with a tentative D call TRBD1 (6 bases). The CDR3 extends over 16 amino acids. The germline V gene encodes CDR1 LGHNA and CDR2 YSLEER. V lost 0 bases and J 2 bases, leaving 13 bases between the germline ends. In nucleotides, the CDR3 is TGCGCCAGCAGCCAAGACCACCTTACAGGGAACTATGGCTACACCTTC. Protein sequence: CASSQDHLTGNYGYTF.

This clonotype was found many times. CDR3 in DNA: TGTGCCAGCAGCCCTGGGGGTCGGGGGGACCAGTACTTC. The encoded protein is CASSPGGRGDQYF. The V call is TRBV27, the J call TRBJ2-5; 7 bases are a match to TRBD2. This CDR3 region has 13 residues. Germline CDR1 MNHEY, CDR2 SMNVEV (reference sequence). The junction had 11 bases not matched to a gene; V was cut back by 6 bases and J by 10 bases.

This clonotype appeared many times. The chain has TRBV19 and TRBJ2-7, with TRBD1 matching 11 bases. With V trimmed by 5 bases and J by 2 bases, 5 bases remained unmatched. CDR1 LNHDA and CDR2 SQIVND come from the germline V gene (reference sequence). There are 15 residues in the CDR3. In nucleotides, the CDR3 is TGTGCCAGTAGTCCGGGGACAGGGGGAACCTACGAGCAGTACTTC. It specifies CASSPGTGGTYEQYF. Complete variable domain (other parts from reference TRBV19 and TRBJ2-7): DGGITQSPKYLFRKEGQNVTLSCEQNLNHDAMYWYRQDPGQGLRLIYYSQIVNDFQKGDIAEGYSVSREKKESFPLTVTSAQKNPTAFYLCASSPGTGGTYEQYFGPGTRLTVT.

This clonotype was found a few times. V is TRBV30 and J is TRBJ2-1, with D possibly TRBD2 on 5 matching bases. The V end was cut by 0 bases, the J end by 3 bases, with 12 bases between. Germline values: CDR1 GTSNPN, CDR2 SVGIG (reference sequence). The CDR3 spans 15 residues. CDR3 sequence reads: CAWSVRASSYNEQFF. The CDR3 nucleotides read TGTGCCTGGAGTGTACGGGCTAGCAGCTACAATGAGCAGTTCTTC.

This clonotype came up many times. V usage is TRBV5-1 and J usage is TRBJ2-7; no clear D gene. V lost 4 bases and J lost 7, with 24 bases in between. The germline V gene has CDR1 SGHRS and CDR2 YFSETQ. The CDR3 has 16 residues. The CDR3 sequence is CASSTNTPGLKWEQYF. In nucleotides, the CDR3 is TGCGCCAGCAGCACCAACACCCCGGGTCTAAAGTGGGAGCAGTACTTC.

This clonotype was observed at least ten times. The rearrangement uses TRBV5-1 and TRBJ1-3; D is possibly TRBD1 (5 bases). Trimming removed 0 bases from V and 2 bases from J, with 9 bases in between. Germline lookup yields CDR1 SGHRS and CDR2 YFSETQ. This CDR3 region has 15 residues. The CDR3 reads CASSLEGNAGNTIYF. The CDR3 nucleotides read TGCGCCAGCAGCTTGGAGGGGAACGCTGGAAACACCATATATTTT.

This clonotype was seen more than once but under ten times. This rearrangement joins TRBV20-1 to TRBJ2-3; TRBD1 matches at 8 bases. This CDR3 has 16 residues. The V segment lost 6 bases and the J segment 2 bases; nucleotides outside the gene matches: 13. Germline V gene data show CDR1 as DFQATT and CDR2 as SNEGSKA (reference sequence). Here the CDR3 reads CSAPPPGTGDTDTQYF. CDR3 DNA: TGCAGTGCACCACCCCCCGGGACAGGTGACACAGATACGCAGTATTTT.

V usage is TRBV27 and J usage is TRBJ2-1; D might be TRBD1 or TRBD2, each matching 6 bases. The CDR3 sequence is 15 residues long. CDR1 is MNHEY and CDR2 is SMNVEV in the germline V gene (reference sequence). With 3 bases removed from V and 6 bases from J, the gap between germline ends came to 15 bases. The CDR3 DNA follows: TGTGCCAGCAGTTTGTTTCGACTAGGGGGCAATGAGCAGTTCTTC. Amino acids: CASSLFRLGGNEQFF.

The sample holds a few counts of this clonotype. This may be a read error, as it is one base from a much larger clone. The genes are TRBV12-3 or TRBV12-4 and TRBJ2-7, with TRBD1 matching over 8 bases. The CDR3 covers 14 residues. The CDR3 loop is CVSSLSTGGREQYF. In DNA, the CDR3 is TGTGTCAGCAGTTTATCCACAGGGGGGCGCGAGCAGTACTTC.

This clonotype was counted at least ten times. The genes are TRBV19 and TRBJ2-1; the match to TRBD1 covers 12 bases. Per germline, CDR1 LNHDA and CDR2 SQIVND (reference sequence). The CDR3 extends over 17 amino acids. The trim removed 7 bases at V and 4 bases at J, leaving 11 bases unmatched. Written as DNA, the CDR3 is TGTGCCAGTAAAGGGACAGGGGGCCCGAACTTATACAATGAGCAGTTCTTC. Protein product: CASKGTGGPNLYNEQFF.